This TCR beta chain is drawn from a study of early T cells in non-severe SARS-CoV-2 infection. Study details: Unpaired chains resulted from sequencing bulk RNA of unsorted whole blood.

Molecules of cDNA were individually given unique molecular identifiers that were attached to them. In TCRdb, the 5' RACE reads were re-called with MiXCR into one record per CDR3 protein. This sample has about 49,000 distinct CDR3 sequences, with roughly an eighth found just once. General study points: Missing private and CD4 specificities, VDJdb matching favored anti-spike CD8 responses.

This CDR3 is 13 amino acids long. V dropped 2 bases and J dropped 2 bases, with 6 bases sitting between them. The germline CDR1 and CDR2 sequences are MNHNY and SVGAGI (reference sequence). Notes on this clonotype: Antigen specificity is unknown.

This specimen consisted of whole blood, obtained at baseline. The genes are TRBV6-6 and TRBJ2-5, with D unresolved. The receptor's source is an adult who was a healthcare worker with PCR-confirmed SARS-CoV-2 infection or an uninfected control (not recorded which). CDR3 DNA sequence: TGTGCCAGCAGTTACCCGCCACAAGAGACCCAGTACTTC. Protein sequence: CASSYPPQETQYF.